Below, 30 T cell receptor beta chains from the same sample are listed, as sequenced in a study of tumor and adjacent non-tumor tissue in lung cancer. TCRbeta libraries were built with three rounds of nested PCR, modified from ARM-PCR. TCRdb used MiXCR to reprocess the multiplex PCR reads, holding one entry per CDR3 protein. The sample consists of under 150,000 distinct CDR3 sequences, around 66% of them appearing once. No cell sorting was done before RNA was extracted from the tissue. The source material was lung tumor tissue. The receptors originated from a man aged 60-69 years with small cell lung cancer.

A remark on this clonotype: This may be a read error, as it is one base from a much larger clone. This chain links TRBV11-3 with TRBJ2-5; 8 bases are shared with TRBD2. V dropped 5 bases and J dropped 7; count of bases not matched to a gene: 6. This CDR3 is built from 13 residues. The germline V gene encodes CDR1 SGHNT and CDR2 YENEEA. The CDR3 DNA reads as TGTGCCAGCAGCCGCGGACTAGCAGTGACCCAGTACTTC. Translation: CASSRGLAVTQYF.

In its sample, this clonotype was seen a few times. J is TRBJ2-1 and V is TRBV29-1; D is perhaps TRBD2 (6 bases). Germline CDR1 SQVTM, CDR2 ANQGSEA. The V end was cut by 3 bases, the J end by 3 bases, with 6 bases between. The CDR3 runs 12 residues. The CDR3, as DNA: TGCAGCGTTGACGGGGGCTACAATGAGCAGTTCTTC. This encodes CSVDGGYNEQFF.

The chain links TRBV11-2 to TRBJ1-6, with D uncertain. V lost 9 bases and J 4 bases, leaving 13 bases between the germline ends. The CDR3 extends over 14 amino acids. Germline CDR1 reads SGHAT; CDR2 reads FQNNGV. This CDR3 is CASSIQTYNSPLHF. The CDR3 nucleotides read TGTGCCAGTAGCATACAGACTTATAATTCACCCCTCCACTTT.

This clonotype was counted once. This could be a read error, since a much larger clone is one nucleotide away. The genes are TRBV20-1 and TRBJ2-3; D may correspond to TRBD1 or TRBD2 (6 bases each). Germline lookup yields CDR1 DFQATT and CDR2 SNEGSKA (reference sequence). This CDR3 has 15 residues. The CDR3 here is CSASRLGGLTVTQYF. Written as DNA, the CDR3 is TGCAGTGCTTCCCGACTGGGGGGCCTCACAGTTACGCAGTATTTT.

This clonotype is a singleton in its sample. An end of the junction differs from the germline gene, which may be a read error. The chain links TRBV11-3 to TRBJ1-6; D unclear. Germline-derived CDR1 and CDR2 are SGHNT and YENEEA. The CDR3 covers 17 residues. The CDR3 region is CASSLGKGLRGNPPLYF. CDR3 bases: TGTGCCAGCAGCTTAGGGAAGGGTCTGAGAGGAAATCCACCCCTCTACTTT.

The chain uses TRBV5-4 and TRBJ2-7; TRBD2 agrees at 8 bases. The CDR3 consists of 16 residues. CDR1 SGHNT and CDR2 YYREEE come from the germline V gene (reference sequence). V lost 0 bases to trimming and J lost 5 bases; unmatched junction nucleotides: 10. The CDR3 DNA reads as TGTGCCAGCAGCTTGGTGGTAGAAGCGGGAGCCCACGAGCAGTACTTC. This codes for CASSLVVEAGAHEQYF.

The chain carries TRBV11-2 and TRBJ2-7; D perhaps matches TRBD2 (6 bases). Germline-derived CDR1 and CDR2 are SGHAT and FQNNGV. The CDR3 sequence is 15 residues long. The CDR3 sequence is CDSSLDAGSYYEQYV. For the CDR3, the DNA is TGTGACAGCAGCTTAGATGCGGGGAGCTACTACGAGCAGTACGTC.

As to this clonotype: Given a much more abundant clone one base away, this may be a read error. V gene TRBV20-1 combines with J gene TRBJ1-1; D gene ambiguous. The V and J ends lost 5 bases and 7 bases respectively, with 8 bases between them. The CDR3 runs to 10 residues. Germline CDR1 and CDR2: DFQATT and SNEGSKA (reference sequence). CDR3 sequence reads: CSARTNEAFF. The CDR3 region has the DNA TGCAGTGCTCGTACGAATGAAGCTTTCTTT.

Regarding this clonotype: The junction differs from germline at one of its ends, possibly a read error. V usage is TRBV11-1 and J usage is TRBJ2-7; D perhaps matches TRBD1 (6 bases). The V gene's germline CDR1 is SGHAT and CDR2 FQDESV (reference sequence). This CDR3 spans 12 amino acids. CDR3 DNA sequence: TGTGCCAGCAGCGGACAGTGGCGCGAGCAGCACTGG. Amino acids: CASSGQWREQHW.

The CDR3 loop reads CASSLTEVAGGGVPEFF. The CDR3 nucleotides read TGTGCCAGCAGCTTAACAGAGGTAGCGGGTGGTGGAGTCCCAGAGTTCTTC. This rearrangement joins TRBV11-2 to TRBJ2-1, with 7 nucleotides matching TRBD2. The V and J ends lost 2 bases and 14 bases, in that order; junction bases with no gene match: 21. The CDR3 runs to 17 residues. Per germline, CDR1 SGHAT and CDR2 FQNNGV.

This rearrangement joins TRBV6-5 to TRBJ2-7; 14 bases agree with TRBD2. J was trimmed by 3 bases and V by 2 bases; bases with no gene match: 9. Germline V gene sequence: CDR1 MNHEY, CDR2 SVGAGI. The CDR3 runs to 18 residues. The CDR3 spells CASSYKGLAGACLYEQYV. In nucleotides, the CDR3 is TGTGCCAGCAGTTACAAGGGACTAGCGGGAGCCTGCCTCTACGAGCAGTACGTC.

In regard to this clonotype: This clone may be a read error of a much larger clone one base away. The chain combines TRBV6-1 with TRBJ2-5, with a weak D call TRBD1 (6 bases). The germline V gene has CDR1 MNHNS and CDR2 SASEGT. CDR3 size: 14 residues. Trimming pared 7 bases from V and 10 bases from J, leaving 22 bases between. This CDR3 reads CASTPTKGVKIQYF. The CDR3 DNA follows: TGTGCCAGCACCCCAACCAAGGGGGTAAAGATCCAGTACTTC.

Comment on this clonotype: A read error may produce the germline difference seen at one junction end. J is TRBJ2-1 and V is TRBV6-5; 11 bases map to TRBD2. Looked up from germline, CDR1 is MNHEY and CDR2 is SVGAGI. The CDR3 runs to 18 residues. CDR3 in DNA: TGTGACAGCAGTGTCCTGACTAGCGGGAAGGCGTCCTACAATGAGCAGTTCTTC. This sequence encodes CDSSVLTSGKASYNEQFF.

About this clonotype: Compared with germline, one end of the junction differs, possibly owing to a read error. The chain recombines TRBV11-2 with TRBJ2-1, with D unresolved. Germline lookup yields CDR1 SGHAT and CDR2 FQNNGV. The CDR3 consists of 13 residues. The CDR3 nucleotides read TGTGGCAGCAACTTCGCGCTCAACAATGAGCAGTTCTTC. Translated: CGSNFALNNEQFF.

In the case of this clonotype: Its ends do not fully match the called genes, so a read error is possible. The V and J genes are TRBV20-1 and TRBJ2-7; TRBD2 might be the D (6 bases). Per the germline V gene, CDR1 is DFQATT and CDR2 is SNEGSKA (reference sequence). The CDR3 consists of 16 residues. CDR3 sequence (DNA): TGCAATGCTTCCCATTCGTCTAGCGTAAGGAGGGGCAAGCAGTACTTC. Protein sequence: CNASHSSSVRRGKQYF.

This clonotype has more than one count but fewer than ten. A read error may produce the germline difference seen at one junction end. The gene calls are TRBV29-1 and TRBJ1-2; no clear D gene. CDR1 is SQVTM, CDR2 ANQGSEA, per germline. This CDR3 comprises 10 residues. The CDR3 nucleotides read TGCAGCGTTGTTAGTGGATGGGTCTACTTC. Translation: CSVVSGWVYF.

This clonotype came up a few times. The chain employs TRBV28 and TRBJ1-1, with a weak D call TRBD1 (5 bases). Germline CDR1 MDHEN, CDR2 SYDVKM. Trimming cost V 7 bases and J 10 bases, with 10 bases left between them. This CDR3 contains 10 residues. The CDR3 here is CASIGVGAFF. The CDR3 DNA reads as TGTGCCAGCATAGGGGTTGGAGCTTTCTTT.

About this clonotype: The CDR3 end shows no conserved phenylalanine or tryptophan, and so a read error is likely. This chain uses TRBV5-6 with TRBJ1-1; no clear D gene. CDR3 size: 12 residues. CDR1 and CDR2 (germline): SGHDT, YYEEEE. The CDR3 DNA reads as TGTGCCAGGAGCTTCCGGGGAGGCGAAGCTTTCTCT. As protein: CARSFRGGEAFS.

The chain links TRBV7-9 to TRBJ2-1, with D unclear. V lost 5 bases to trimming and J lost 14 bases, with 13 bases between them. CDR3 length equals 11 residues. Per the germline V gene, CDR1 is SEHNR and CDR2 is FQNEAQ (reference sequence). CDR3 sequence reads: CASSLYNEEFF. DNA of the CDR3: TGTGCCAGCAGCCTATACAACGAGGAGTTCTTC.

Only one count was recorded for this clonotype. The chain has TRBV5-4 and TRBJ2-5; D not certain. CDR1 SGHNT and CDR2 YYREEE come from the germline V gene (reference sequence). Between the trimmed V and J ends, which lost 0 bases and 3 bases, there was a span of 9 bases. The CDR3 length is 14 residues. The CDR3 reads CASSLGRWKETQYF. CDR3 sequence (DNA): TGTGCCAGCAGCTTGGGCAGGTGGAAAGAGACCCAGTACTTC.

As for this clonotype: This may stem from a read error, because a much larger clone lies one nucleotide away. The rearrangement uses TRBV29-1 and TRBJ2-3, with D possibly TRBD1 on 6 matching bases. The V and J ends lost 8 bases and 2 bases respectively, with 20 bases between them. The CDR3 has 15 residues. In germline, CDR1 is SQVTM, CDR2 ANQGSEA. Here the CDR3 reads CSTTVAKGDTDTQYF. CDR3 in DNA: TGCAGCACTACTGTAGCCAAGGGGGACACAGATACGCAGTATTTT.

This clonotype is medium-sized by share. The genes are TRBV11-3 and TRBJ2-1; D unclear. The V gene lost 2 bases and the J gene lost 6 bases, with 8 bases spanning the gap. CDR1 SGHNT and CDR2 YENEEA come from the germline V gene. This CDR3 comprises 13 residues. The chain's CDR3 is CASSLRSLNEQFF. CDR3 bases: TGTGCCAGCAGCTTACGGTCTCTCAATGAGCAGTTCTTC.

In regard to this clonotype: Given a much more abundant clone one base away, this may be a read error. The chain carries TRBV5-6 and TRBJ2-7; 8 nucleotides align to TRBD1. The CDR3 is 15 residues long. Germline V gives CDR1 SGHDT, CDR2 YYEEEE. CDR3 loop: CASSLDGQGSNEQYV. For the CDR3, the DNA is TGTGCCAGCAGCTTGGACGGACAGGGCTCCAACGAGCAGTACGTC.

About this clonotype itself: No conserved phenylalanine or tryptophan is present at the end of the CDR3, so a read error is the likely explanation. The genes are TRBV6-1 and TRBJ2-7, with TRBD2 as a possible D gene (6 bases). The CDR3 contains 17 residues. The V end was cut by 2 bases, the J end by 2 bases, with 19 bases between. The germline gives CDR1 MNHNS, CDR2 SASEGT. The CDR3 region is CASSEFQAGGKAYEQYI. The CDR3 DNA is TGTGCCAGCAGTGAATTCCAAGCCGGCGGGAAGGCCTACGAGCAGTACATC.

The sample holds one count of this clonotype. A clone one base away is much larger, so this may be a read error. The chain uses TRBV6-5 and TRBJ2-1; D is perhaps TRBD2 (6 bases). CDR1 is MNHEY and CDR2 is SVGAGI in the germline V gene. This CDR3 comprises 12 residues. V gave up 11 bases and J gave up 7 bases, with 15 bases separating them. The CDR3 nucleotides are TGTGCCTGCACCACGGGGGTAAATGAGCAGTTCTTC. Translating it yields CACTTGVNEQFF.

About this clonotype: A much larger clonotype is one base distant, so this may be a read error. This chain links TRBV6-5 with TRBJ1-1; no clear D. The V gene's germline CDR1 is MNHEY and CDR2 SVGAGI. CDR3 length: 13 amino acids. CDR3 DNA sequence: TGTGCCAGCAGTTACTTCGTCGGTTTTGAAGCTTTATTT. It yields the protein CASSYFVGFEALF.

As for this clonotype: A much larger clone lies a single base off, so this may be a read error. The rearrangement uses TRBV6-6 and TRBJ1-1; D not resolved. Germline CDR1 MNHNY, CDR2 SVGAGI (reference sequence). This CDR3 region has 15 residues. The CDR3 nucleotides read TGTGTCAGCAGGACCCTGGTCCGGGCCGGCACTGAAGCTTTCTTT. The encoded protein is CVSRTLVRAGTEAFF.

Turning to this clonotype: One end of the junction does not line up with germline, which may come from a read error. CDR3 sequence: CASNLAGGRHGYTF. In DNA, the CDR3 is TGTGCCAGCAACTTAGCGGGAGGACGGCACGGCTACACCTTC. This chain uses TRBV7-8 with TRBJ1-2; D unclear. There are 14 residues in the CDR3. Per the germline V gene, CDR1 is SGHVS and CDR2 is FQNEAQ.

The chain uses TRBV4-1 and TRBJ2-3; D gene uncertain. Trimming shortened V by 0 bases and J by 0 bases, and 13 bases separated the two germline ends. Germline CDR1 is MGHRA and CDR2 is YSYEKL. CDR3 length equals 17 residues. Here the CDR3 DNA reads TGCGCCAGCAGCCAAGATCCAACCCCGCCTAGCACAGATACGCAGTATTTT. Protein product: CASSQDPTPPSTDTQYF.

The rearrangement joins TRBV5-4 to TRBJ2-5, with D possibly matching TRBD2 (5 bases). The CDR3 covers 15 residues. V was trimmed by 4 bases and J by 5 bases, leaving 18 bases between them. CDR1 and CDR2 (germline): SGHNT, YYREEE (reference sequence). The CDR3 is CASSVSALRGETQYF. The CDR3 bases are TGTGCCAGCAGCGTTAGCGCATTACGTGGGGAGACCCAGTACTTC.